This T cell receptor beta chain was documented in a study of T cell responses to AZD1222 COVID-19 vaccine. Regarding the study as a whole: At baseline, just a handful of AZD1222 recipients tested seropositive.

About this clone itself: Its antigen remains unidentified.

The V end lost 3 bases, the J end lost 4 bases, and 9 bases lay between the germline ends. The CDR3 consists of 12 residues. Germline CDR1 and CDR2: DFQATT and SNEGSKA (reference sequence). Sequencing used immunoSEQ multiplex PCR; TCRdb keeps in-frame clones, though not all of them. The table lists about 100,000 clones, roughly 87% of them singletons. This chain connects TRBV20-1 to TRBJ1-1; D call uncertain. The sequencing used peripheral blood, collected on day 0 of AZD1222 vaccination. The TCR originated in an adult in good health. CDR3 in amino acids: CSASLDTTEAFF. CDR3 coding DNA: TGCAGTGCTAGTCTTGATACCACTGAAGCTTTCTTT.